This T cell receptor (beta chain) is from a study of cytomegalovirus exposure and HLA in healthy donors. Regarding this clone: The antigen is unknown.

Study results and caveats: As confirmed in vitro, a few CMV-associated chains were specific for CMV antigens. Most TCR sequences were seen very rarely across donors, but some public TCRs occurred in many.

The CDR3 spans 14 residues. V dropped 5 bases and J dropped 3 bases, with 10 bases sitting between them. CDR1 and CDR2 (germline): MNHEY, SMNVEV (reference sequence). The donors belonged to the roughly 120-subject validation cohort, separate from the 666-subject first cohort. Profiling relied on immunoSEQ multiplex PCR, and the TCRdb table lists in-frame clones only, not all of them. This table has roughly 200,000 clones, 81% appearing once. The chain is built from TRBV27 and TRBJ1-4; tentatively, D is TRBD1 (6 bases). This TCR was sampled from a woman in her 30s in good health and CMV-seronegative. The specimen sequenced was PBMCs. The CDR3 here is CASSQGIANEKLFF. The DNA for the CDR3 is TGTGCCAGCAGTCAGGGGATTGCTAATGAAAAACTGTTTTTT.